This entry lists 31 T cell receptor beta chains sequenced from one sample in a study of cytomegalovirus exposure and HLA in healthy donors (TCRdb year 2017). Preparation of the library involved the immunoSEQ multiplex PCR assay. This is the immuneACCESS table as TCRdb keeps it, with only in-frame sequences that have V and J called. A part of the clones is gone; compared with another copy, unresolved V genes explain less than half, and the rest is unexplained. The sample includes some 170,000 clones, with just under 90% observed a single time. The top ten constitute 1.4% of the sample. The specimen was PBMCs. These TCRs come from a woman under 40 in good health and CMV-seronegative.

The chain uses TRBV11-3 and TRBJ1-4; D is perhaps TRBD1 (5 bases). This CDR3 is built from 16 residues. CDR1 and CDR2 (germline): SGHNT, YENEEA. Trimming cost V 1 base and J 8 bases, with 17 bases left between them. CDR3 amino acids: CASSLVRGFRYEKLFF. The CDR3 nucleotides are TGTGCCAGCAGCTTAGTACGGGGGTTCAGGTACGAAAAACTGTTTTTT.

The chain is built from TRBV6-5 and TRBJ1-1; no reliable D call. The germline V gene encodes CDR1 MNHEY and CDR2 SVGAGI. V lost 7 bases and J lost 1, with 7 bases in between. The CDR3 length is 12 residues. CDR3 residues: CASIRENTEAFF. The CDR3, as DNA: TGTGCCAGCATCCGAGAGAACACTGAAGCTTTCTTT.

This chain joins TRBV18 and TRBJ2-5; a possible D gene is TRBD1 (6 bases). This CDR3 has 17 amino acids. Trimming removed 3 bases at V and 5 bases at J, with 22 bases between. Germline V lookup: CDR1 KGHSH, CDR2 LQKENI. The chain's CDR3 is CASSPTPGRGFGETQYF. CDR3 DNA sequence: TGTGCCAGCTCACCCACCCCGGGCAGGGGTTTTGGGGAGACCCAGTACTTC.

This clone was detected only once. V gene TRBV5-1 combines with J gene TRBJ2-6, with 11 positions matching TRBD1. The CDR3 runs 16 residues. Germline V gene data show CDR1 as SGHRS and CDR2 as YFSETQ. J was trimmed by 0 bases and V by 5 bases; bases with no gene match: 1. For the CDR3, the DNA is TGCGCCAGCAGTGGGACAGGGGGCTCTGGGGCCAACGTCCTGACTTTC. Its translation: CASSGTGGSGANVLTF.

The V gene is TRBV2, the J gene TRBJ2-3; TRBD2 matches at 8 bases. The CDR3 has 13 residues. CDR1 is SNHLY, CDR2 FYNNEI, per germline. The V and J ends lost 7 bases and 8 bases, in that order; junction bases with no gene match: 8. The CDR3 DNA sequence: TGTGCCAGCATTGGGACTAGTAGGGGTACGCAGTATTTT. Encoded protein: CASIGTSRGTQYF. The full variable domain, with the rest looked up from reference TRBV2 and TRBJ2-3, is EPEVTQTPSHQVTQMGQEVILRCVPISNHLYFYWYRQILGQKVEFLVSFYNNEISEKSEIFDDQFSVERPDGSNFTLKIRSTKLEDSAMYFCASIGTSRGTQYFGPGTRLTVL.

The chain couples TRBV7-9 to TRBJ2-2; maybe TRBD1 (5 bases). The V and J ends lost 6 bases and 0 bases respectively, with 11 bases between them. The CDR3 loop spans 15 amino acids. The V gene's germline CDR1 is SEHNR and CDR2 FQNEAQ (reference sequence). The DNA for the CDR3 is TGTGCCAGCAGTCATGACAGATCGAACACCGGGGAGCTGTTTTTT. Translation gives CASSHDRSNTGELFF.

The J gene is TRBJ2-1, the V gene TRBV18, with 7 bases identical to TRBD1. CDR1 is KGHSH and CDR2 is LQKENI in the germline V gene. With V trimmed by 2 bases and J by 7 bases, 8 bases remained unmatched. The CDR3 has 15 residues. CDR3 in DNA: TGTGCCAGCTCACCAAATAAGGGGGCGATGAATGAGCAGTTCTTC. It translates to CASSPNKGAMNEQFF.

The chain couples TRBV6-5 to TRBJ1-6; D remains unclear. The V end lost 2 bases, the J end lost 9 bases, and 14 bases lay between the germline ends. CDR1 and CDR2 from the germline V gene are MNHEY and SVGAGI. There are 15 residues in the CDR3. CDR3 coding DNA: TGTGCCAGCAGTTACGGTACAGACCTCGGTTCACCCCTCCACTTT. This gives the protein CASSYGTDLGSPLHF.

The chain employs TRBV18 and TRBJ1-2; perhaps TRBD1 as D (5 bases). CDR1 is KGHSH and CDR2 is LQKENI in the germline V gene. CDR3 length: 14 amino acids. V dropped 2 bases and J dropped 8 bases, with 15 bases sitting between them. The CDR3 DNA is TGTGCCAGCTCACCAGGACGGGGGTTCGAAGGCTACACCTTC. This codes for CASSPGRGFEGYTF.

The V call is TRBV5-6, the J call TRBJ2-1, with D tentatively TRBD1 (5 bases). The CDR3 sequence is 15 residues long. Germline V gives CDR1 SGHDT, CDR2 YYEEEE. Trimming took off 4 bases at V and 0 bases at J, with 11 bases between the two ends. CDR3 protein: CASSPPRGSYNEQFF. Here the CDR3 DNA reads TGTGCCAGCAGCCCCCCAAGGGGCTCCTACAATGAGCAGTTCTTC.

The chain uses TRBV7-2 and TRBJ2-1; tentatively, D is TRBD2 (5 bases). The V gene lost 3 bases and the J gene lost 7 bases, with 13 bases spanning the gap. This CDR3 has 14 amino acids. CDR1 and CDR2 (germline): SGHTA, FQGNSA. CDR3 region: CASSFGGPINEQFF. The CDR3 nucleotides are TGTGCCAGCAGCTTCGGCGGGCCCATAAATGAGCAGTTCTTC.

This clone was picked up one time. The V and J genes are TRBV27 and TRBJ2-3; TRBD1 matches at 7 bases. CDR1 and CDR2 from the germline V gene are MNHEY and SMNVEV (reference sequence). V was clipped by 5 bases and J by 3 bases; unmatched bases: 11. This CDR3 region has 16 residues. The CDR3 protein is CASSEGWGQLTDTQYF. In DNA, the CDR3 is TGTGCCAGCAGTGAGGGGTGGGGACAGCTAACAGATACGCAGTATTTT.

This clone was recorded once. This sequence joins TRBV9 and TRBJ2-3; D perhaps matches TRBD2 (5 bases). CDR3 length equals 14 residues. V gave up 3 bases and J gave up 2 bases, with 10 bases separating them. CDR1 is SGDLS, CDR2 YYNGEE, per germline. CDR3 sequence: CASSDQRYTDTQYF. The CDR3 coding sequence is TGTGCCAGCAGCGATCAGCGGTACACAGATACGCAGTATTTT. The full variable domain, completed using reference TRBV9 and TRBJ2-3, is DSGVTQTPKHLITATGQRVTLRCSPRSGDLSVYWYQQSLDQGLQFLIQYYNGEERAKGNILERFSAQQFPDLHSELNLSSLELGDSALYFCASSDQRYTDTQYFGPGTRLTVL.

This chain uses TRBV7-9 with TRBJ1-2, with D perhaps matching TRBD1 (6 bases). Per germline, CDR1 SEHNR and CDR2 FQNEAQ (reference sequence). Trimming took 1 base from V and 7 from J, leaving 13 bases between them. This CDR3 has 14 residues. The DNA of the CDR3 is TGTGCCAGCAGCTTAGGGGGGCGCCAGGGTGGCTACACCTTC. Amino acid sequence: CASSLGGRQGGYTF.

The CDR3 DNA reads TGTGCCATCAGTGAGGCGGGGGACACAGATACGCAGTATTTT. Encoded protein: CAISEAGDTDTQYF. The rearrangement joins TRBV10-3 to TRBJ2-3, with 7 nucleotides matching TRBD2. CDR1 is ENHRY and CDR2 is SYGVKD in the germline V gene. This CDR3 comprises 14 residues. V shed 2 bases, J shed 2 bases, and the junction held 1 base outside the gene matches.

The V and J genes are TRBV4-1 and TRBJ1-2; 8 bases align to TRBD1. The V segment lost 6 bases and the J segment 5 bases; nucleotides outside the gene matches: 11. The CDR3 is made up of 15 amino acids. Germline V gene lookup returns CDR1 MGHRA and CDR2 YSYEKL. Here the CDR3 reads CASRALYRGTYGYTF. In DNA form, the CDR3 reads TGCGCCAGCAGGGCATTGTACAGGGGGACGTATGGCTACACCTTC.

The rearrangement links TRBV11-2 to TRBJ1-5; D not certain. With 2 bases removed from V and 0 bases from J, the gap between germline ends came to 5 bases. CDR1 and CDR2 from the germline V gene are SGHAT and FQNNGV. The CDR3 contains 14 residues. The CDR3 loop reads CASSLSGSNQPQHF. CDR3 DNA sequence: TGTGCCAGCAGCTTAAGCGGTAGCAATCAGCCCCAGCATTTT.

This chain's CDR3 is CASSSADRNTEAFF. The DNA of the CDR3 is TGTGCCAGCAGTTCAGCGGACAGGAACACTGAAGCTTTCTTT. The rearrangement joins TRBV6-6 to TRBJ1-1; a possible D gene is TRBD1 (6 bases). The germline V gene has CDR1 MNHNY and CDR2 SVGAGI (reference sequence). Trimming shortened V by 4 bases and J by 1 base, and 10 bases separated the two germline ends. The length of the CDR3 is 14 residues.

The genes are TRBV6-5 and TRBJ1-3, with a weak D call TRBD1 (5 bases). CDR1 MNHEY and CDR2 SVGAGI come from the germline V gene. The CDR3 extends over 14 amino acids. Deletions cut 6 bases from V and 0 bases from J, with 9 bases between. CDR3 residues: CASRPQGSGNTIYF. CDR3 sequence (DNA): TGTGCCAGCAGACCCCAGGGCTCTGGAAACACCATATATTTT.

The gene calls are TRBV5-6 and TRBJ2-2, with a weak D call TRBD1 (5 bases). Germline lookup yields CDR1 SGHDT and CDR2 YYEEEE. Trimming took off 4 bases at V and 6 bases at J, with 10 bases between the two ends. This CDR3 region has 13 residues. CDR3 DNA sequence: TGTGCCAGCAGCCTTGCAGGGCCCGGGGAGCTGTTTTTT. This gives the protein CASSLAGPGELFF.

This rearrangement joins TRBV18 to TRBJ1-2; tentatively, D is TRBD1 (5 bases). This CDR3 has 13 residues. Germline-derived CDR1 and CDR2 are KGHSH and LQKENI. V lost 6 bases, J lost 4 bases, and 12 bases lay in between. CDR3 in amino acids: CASSSTEGYGYTF. The CDR3 DNA reads TGTGCCAGCTCCTCGACAGAAGGCTATGGCTACACCTTC.

CDR3 bases: TGTGCCAGCAGTGAAGCGGGGGGGGCGGGGAGCTTCTACAATGAGCAGTTCTTC. Its translation is CASSEAGGAGSFYNEQFF. The chain has TRBV6-1 and TRBJ2-1; TRBD2 might be the D (7 bases). CDR3 length: 18 residues. Trimming left V 0 bases short and J 3 bases short, with 18 bases between. CDR1 and CDR2 from the germline V gene are MNHNS and SASEGT.

The rearrangement links TRBV19 to TRBJ2-5, with 9 bases fitting TRBD2. The germline CDR1 and CDR2 sequences are LNHDA and SQIVND (reference sequence). Trimming removed 3 bases from V and 3 bases from J; junction bases left unmatched: 2. The CDR3 spans 14 residues. CDR3 amino acids: CASSILAGEETQYF. As DNA, the CDR3 is TGTGCCAGTAGTATCTTAGCGGGGGAAGAGACCCAGTACTTC.

V and J are TRBV9 and TRBJ2-7, with D possibly TRBD1 on 6 matching bases. Germline-derived CDR1 and CDR2 are SGDLS and YYNGEE. V was shortened by 0 bases and J by 3 bases, with 7 bases between the two germline ends. The CDR3 loop spans 13 amino acids. The CDR3 sequence is CASSVAQGYEQYF. The CDR3 DNA follows: TGTGCCAGCAGCGTAGCACAGGGCTACGAGCAGTACTTC.

The rearrangement links TRBV27 to TRBJ2-7, with a tentative D call TRBD2 (6 bases). From germline, CDR1 is MNHEY and CDR2 SMNVEV (reference sequence). Trimming shortened V by 5 bases and J by 3 bases, and 17 bases separated the two germline ends. The CDR3 totals 15 residues. The CDR3: CASSLLGGLGYEQYF. CDR3 in DNA: TGTGCCAGCAGTCTCCTCGGGGGATTAGGCTACGAGCAGTACTTC.

This chain joins TRBV7-9 and TRBJ1-4; D might be TRBD1 (5 bases). The CDR3 consists of 14 residues. Trimming left V 1 base short and J 8 bases short, with 11 bases between. Germline assignment: CDR1 SEHNR and CDR2 FQNEAQ (reference sequence). This CDR3 is CASSLDTGGEKLFF. The CDR3 bases are TGTGCCAGCAGCTTAGATACAGGTGGGGAAAAACTGTTTTTT.

The rearrangement links TRBV7-9 to TRBJ1-2; weak D call: TRBD1 (6 bases). The CDR3 spans 14 residues. Per germline, CDR1 SEHNR and CDR2 FQNEAQ (reference sequence). The ends were cut back, 5 bases at V and 8 bases at J, with 18 bases in the middle. This CDR3 is CASSPMGAGHGYTF. The CDR3 nucleotides read TGTGCCAGCAGCCCCATGGGGGCAGGGCACGGCTACACCTTC.

This chain connects TRBV19 to TRBJ1-3; weak D call: TRBD1 (6 bases). Germline CDR1 and CDR2: LNHDA and SQIVND (reference sequence). CDR3 length equals 16 residues. The V and J ends lost 4 bases and 2 bases respectively, with 15 bases between them. This chain's CDR3 is CASSTTIYRAGNTIYF. CDR3 nucleotides: TGTGCCAGTAGTACGACAATATACAGGGCTGGAAACACCATATATTTT. The full variable domain, rest sourced from reference TRBV19 and TRBJ1-3, is DGGITQSPKYLFRKEGQNVTLSCEQNLNHDAMYWYRQDPGQGLRLIYYSQIVNDFQKGDIAEGYSVSREKKESFPLTVTSAQKNPTAFYLCASSTTIYRAGNTIYFGEGSWLTVV.

This chain connects TRBV6-6 to TRBJ1-4; D may be TRBD1 (6 bases). V was pared by 7 bases and J by 8 bases, with 11 bases between. The CDR3 totals 12 residues. Germline V gene data show CDR1 as MNHNY and CDR2 as SVGAGI (reference sequence). The CDR3 DNA reads TGTGCCAGCACCTCAGGGGCGGAAAAACTGTTTTTT. This encodes CASTSGAEKLFF.

The rearrangement joins TRBV7-2 to TRBJ1-2; 7 nucleotides match TRBD1. Germline CDR1 and CDR2: SGHTA and FQGNSA. V dropped 6 bases and J dropped 6; count of bases not matched to a gene: 10. The CDR3 runs 14 residues. The CDR3 reads CASSYRGGGDGYTF. The CDR3 DNA follows: TGTGCCAGCAGTTACAGGGGAGGAGGGGATGGCTACACCTTC.

The V gene is TRBV25-1, the J gene TRBJ1-3; 11 nucleotides align to TRBD1. V lost 8 bases to trimming and J lost 3 bases; unmatched junction nucleotides: 3. The CDR3 loop spans 14 amino acids. Germline values: CDR1 MGHDK, CDR2 SYGVNS. The chain's CDR3 is CASGDRGDGNTIYF. CDR3 nucleotides: TGTGCCAGCGGGGACAGGGGGGATGGAAACACCATATATTTT.